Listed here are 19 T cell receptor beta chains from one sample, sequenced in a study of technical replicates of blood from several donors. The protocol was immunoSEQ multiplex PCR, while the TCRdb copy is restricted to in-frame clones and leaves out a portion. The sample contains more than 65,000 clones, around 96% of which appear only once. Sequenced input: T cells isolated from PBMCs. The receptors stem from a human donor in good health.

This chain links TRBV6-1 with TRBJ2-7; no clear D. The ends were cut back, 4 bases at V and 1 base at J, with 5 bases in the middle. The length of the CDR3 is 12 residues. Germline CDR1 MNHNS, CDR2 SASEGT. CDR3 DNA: TGTGCCAGCAGTGTTATATCCTACGAGCAGTACTTC. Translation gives CASSVISYEQYF.

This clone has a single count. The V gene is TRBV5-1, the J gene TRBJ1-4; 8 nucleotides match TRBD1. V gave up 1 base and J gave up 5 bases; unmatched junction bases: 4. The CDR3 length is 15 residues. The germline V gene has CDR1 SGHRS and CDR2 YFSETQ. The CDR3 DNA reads TGCGCCAGCAGCTTGCAAGACAGGGGCAATGAAAAACTGTTTTTT. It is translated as CASSLQDRGNEKLFF.

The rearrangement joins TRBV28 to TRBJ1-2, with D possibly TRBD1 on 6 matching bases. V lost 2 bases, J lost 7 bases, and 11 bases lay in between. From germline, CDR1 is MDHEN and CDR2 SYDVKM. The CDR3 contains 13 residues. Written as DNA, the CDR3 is TGTGCCAGCAGTTTAACAGGGTTCGGTGGCTACACCTTC. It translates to CASSLTGFGGYTF.

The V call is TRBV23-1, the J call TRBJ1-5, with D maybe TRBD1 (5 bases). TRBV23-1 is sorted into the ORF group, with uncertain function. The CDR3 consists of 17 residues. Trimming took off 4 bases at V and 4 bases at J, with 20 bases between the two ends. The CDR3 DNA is TGCGCCAGCAGTCCAGAGGTTCGGGTTGACAGAAATCAGCCCCAGCATTTT. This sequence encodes CASSPEVRVDRNQPQHF.

The CDR3 protein is CASSVSGDEQYF. As DNA, the CDR3 is TGTGCCAGCAGCGTATCAGGGGACGAGCAGTACTTC. The gene calls are TRBV9 and TRBJ2-7; maybe TRBD1 (6 bases). In germline, CDR1 is SGDLS, CDR2 YYNGEE. There are 12 residues in the CDR3. V was clipped by 1 base and J by 5 bases, with 7 bases between them.

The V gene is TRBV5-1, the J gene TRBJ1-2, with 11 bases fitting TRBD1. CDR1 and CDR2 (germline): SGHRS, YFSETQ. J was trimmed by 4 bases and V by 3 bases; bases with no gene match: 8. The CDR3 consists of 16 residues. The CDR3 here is CASSSGQGAHLYGYTF. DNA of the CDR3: TGCGCCAGCAGCTCCGGACAGGGGGCTCATCTCTATGGCTACACCTTC.

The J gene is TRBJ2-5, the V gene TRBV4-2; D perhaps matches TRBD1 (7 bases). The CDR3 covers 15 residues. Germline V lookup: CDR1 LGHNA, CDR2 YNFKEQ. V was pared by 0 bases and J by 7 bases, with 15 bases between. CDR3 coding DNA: TGTGCCAGCAGCCAAGACAGGGGGGACACTGGGACCCAGTACTTC. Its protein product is CASSQDRGDTGTQYF.

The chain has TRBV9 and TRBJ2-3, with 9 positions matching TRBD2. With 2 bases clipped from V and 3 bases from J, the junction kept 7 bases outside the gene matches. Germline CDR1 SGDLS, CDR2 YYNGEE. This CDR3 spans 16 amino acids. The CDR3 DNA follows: TGTGCCAGCAGCGTGGGTAGCGGGAGTTCAACAGATACGCAGTATTTT. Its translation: CASSVGSGSSTDTQYF.

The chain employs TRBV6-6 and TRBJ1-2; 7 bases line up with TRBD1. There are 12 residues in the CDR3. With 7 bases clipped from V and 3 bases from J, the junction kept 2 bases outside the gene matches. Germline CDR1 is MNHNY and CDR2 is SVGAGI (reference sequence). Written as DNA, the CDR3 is TGTGCCAGCAAAACAGGGGACTATGGCTACACCTTC. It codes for CASKTGDYGYTF.

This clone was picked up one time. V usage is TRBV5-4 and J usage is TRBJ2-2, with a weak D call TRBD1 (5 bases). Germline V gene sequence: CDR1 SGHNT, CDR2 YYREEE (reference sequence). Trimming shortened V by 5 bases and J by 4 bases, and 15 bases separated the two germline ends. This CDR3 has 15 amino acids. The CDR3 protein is CASSSAGLGTGELFF. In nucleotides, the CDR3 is TGTGCCAGCAGTTCGGCAGGGTTGGGCACCGGGGAGCTGTTTTTT.

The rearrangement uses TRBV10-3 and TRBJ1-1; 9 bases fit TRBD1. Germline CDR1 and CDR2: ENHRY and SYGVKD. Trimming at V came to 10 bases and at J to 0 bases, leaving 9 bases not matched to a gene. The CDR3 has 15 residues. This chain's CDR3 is CATLFTGGMNTEAFF. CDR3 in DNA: TGTGCCACCCTTTTTACAGGGGGCATGAACACTGAAGCTTTCTTT.

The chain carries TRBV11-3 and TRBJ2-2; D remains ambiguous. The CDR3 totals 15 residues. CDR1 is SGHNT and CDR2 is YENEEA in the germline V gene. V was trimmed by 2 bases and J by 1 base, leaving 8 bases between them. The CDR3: CASSLSPGNTGELFF. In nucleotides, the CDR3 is TGTGCCAGCAGCTTATCGCCGGGGAACACCGGGGAGCTGTTTTTT. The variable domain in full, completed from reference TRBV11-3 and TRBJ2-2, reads EAGVVQSPRYKIIEKKQPVAFWCNPISGHNTLYWYLQNLGQGPELLIRYENEEAVDDSQLPKDRFSAERLKGVDSTLKIQPAELGDSAVYLCASSLSPGNTGELFFGEGSRLTVL.

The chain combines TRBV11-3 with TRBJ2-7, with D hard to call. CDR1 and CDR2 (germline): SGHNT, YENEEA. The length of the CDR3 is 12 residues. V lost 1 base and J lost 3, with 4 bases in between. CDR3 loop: CASSLASYEQYF. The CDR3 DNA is TGTGCCAGCAGCTTAGCCAGCTACGAGCAGTACTTC.

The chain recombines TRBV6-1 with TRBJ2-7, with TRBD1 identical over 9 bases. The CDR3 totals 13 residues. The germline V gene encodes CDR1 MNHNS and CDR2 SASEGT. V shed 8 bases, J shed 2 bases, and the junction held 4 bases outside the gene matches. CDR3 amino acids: CASVRTGAYEQYF. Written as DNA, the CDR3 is TGTGCCAGCGTAAGGACAGGGGCCTACGAGCAGTACTTC.

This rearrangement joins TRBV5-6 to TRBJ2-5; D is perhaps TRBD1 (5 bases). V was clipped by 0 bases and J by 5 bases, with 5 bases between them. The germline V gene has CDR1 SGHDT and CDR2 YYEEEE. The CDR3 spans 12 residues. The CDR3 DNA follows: TGTGCCAGCAGCTTGGCAGGGGAGACCCAGTACTTC. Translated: CASSLAGETQYF. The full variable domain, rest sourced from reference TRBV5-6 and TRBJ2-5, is DAGVTQSPTHLIKTRGQQVTLRCSPKSGHDTVSWYQQALGQGPQFIFQYYEEEERQRGNFPDRFSGHQFPNYSSELNVNALLLGDSALYLCASSLAGETQYFGPGTRLLVL.

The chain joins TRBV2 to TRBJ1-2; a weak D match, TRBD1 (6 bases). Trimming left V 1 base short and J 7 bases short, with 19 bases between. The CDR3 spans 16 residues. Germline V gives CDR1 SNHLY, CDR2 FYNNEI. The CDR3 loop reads CASSEGGLGAKGGYTF. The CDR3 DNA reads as TGTGCCAGCAGTGAAGGCGGTCTGGGGGCCAAGGGTGGCTACACCTTC.

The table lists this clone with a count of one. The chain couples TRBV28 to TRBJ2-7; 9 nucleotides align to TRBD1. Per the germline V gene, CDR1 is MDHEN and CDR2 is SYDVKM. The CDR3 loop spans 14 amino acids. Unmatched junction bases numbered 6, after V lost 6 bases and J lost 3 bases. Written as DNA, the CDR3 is TGTGCCAGCAGACAGGACAGGGGATACTACGAGCAGTACTTC. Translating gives CASRQDRGYYEQYF.

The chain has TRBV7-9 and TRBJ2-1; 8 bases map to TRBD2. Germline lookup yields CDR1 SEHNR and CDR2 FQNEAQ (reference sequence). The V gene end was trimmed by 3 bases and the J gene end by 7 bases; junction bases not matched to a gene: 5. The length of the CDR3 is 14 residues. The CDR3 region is CASSFQREINEQFF. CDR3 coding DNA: TGTGCCAGCAGCTTCCAGCGGGAGATAAATGAGCAGTTCTTC.

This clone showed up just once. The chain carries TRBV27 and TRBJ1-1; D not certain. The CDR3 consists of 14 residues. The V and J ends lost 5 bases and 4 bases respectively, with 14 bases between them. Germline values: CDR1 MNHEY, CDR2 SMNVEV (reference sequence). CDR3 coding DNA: TGTGCCAGCAGTACCGTGGTCGAGGGCACTGAAGCTTTCTTT. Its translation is CASSTVVEGTEAFF.